This TCR beta chain was found in a study of Graves' ophthalmopathy and Graves' hyperthyroidism. Amplification targeted the TCR beta CDR3 regions, with RNA transcripts as the source material. RT-PCR with HTBI primers came first, then second-round multiplex PCR. TCRdb independently ran MiXCR on the multiplex PCR reads; one entry per CDR3 protein. This sample has about 210,000 distinct CDR3 sequences, with around 30% found just once. Ophthalmopathy donors' eye disease showed moderate-to-severe activity, CAS of at least 3, NOSPECS of at least 4 and duration under 3 months. The study excluded patients with other autoimmune diseases, uncontrolled infections, pregnancy or lactation. This clonotype has ten or more counts. The TCR was taken from a man between 45 and 60 years old with Graves' ophthalmopathy. The sequenced material came from peripheral blood.

CDR3 in amino acids: CASSLDSGQETQYF. The CDR3 nucleotides are TGTGCCAGCAGCTTAGACAGCGGTCAAGAGACCCAGTACTTC. The V call is TRBV11-1, the J call TRBJ2-5; D is perhaps TRBD2 (5 bases). Germline V lookup: CDR1 SGHAT, CDR2 FQDESV (reference sequence). The CDR3 sequence is 14 residues long. With 1 base removed from V and 2 bases from J, the gap between germline ends came to 8 bases.